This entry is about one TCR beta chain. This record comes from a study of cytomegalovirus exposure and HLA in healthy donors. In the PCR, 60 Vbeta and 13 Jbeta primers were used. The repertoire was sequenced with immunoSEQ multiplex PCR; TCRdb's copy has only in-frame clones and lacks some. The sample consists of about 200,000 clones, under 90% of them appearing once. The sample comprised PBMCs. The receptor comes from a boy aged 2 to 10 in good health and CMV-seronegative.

The CDR3 reads CASSVEDFNSYNEQFF. CDR3 DNA: TGTGCCAGCAGCGTAGAAGACTTCAACTCCTACAATGAGCAGTTCTTC. The J gene is TRBJ2-1, the V gene TRBV9, with D uncertain. V lost 0 bases and J 0 bases, leaving 10 bases between the germline ends. Germline lookup yields CDR1 SGDLS and CDR2 YYNGEE. This CDR3 spans 16 amino acids.